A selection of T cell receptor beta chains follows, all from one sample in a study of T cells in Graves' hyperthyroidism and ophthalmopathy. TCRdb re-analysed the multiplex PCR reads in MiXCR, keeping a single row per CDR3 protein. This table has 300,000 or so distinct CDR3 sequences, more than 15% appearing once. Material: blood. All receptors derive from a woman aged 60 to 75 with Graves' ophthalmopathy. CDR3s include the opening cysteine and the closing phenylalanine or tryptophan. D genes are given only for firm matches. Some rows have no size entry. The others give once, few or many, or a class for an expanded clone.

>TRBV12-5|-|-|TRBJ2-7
CASGLDSFRYEQYF
TGTGCTAGTGGTTTGGACAGTTTTCGCTACGAGCAGTACTTC
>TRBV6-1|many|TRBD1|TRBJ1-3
CASSPNDRGGNTIYF
TGTGCCAGCAGTCCCAACGACAGGGGTGGAAACACCATATATTTT
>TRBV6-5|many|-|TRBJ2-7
CASSYSSPSASSYEQYF
TGTGCCAGCAGTTACTCGAGTCCTAGCGCGAGCTCCTACGAGCAGTACTTC
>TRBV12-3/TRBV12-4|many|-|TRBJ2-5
CASSLRETQYF
TGTGCCAGCAGCTTAAGGGAGACCCAGTACTTC
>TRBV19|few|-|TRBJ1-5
CASSIEGVGNQPQHF
TGTGCCAGTAGTATTGAAGGGGTAGGTAATCAGCCCCAGCATTTT
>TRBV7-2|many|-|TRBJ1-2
CASSPGRGRYYGYTF
TGTGCCAGCAGCCCGGGGCGGGGCCGATACTATGGCTACACCTTC
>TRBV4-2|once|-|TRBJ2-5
CASSQDMGETQYF
TGTGCCAGCAGCCAAGATATGGGGGAGACCCAGTACTTC
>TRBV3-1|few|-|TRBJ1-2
CASTPPGRLSGYTF
TGTGCCAGCACCCCCCCCGGGCGCCTCTCTGGCTACACCTTC
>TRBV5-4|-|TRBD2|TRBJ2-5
CASSFRLAGGETQYF
TGTGCCAGCAGCTTCCGACTAGCGGGGGGAGAGACCCAGTACTTC
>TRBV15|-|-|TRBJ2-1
CATSRQDRINNEQFF
TGTGCCACCAGCAGACAGGACAGAATCAACAATGAGCAGTTCTTC
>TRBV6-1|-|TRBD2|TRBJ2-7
CASSSGTSGLIYEQYF
TGTGCCAGCAGTTCCGGGACTAGCGGTCTAATTTACGAGCAGTACTTC
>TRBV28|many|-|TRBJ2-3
CASSAHTDTQYF
TGTGCCAGCAGCGCCCACACAGATACGCAGTATTTT
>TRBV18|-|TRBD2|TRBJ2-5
CASSPGLAGQEAQYF
TGTGCCAGCTCACCTGGACTAGCGGGGCAAGAGGCCCAGTACTTC
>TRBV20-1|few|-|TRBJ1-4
CSASFGTTNEKLFF
TGCAGTGCTAGCTTCGGGACAACTAATGAAAAACTGTTTTTT
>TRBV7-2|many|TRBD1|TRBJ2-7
CASSSRQGGYEQYF
TGTGCCAGCAGCTCCCGACAGGGGGGGTACGAGCAGTACTTC
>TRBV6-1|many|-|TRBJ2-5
CASRDGLETQYF
TGTGCCAGCAGGGACGGGCTGGAGACCCAGTACTTC
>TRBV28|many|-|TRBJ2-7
CASSLGGAEKQQYF
TGTGCCAGCAGTTTGGGGGGCGCAGAGAAGCAGCAGTACTTC
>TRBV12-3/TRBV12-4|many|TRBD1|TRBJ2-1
CASRPTPGQAYNEQFF
TGTGCCAGCAGGCCGACCCCGGGACAGGCCTACAATGAGCAGTTCTTC
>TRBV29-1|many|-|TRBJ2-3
CSSDTDTQYF
TGCAGCTCCGATACAGATACGCAGTATTTT
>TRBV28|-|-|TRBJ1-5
CASSLSGVGSNQPQHF
TGTGCCAGCAGTTTATCTGGGGTAGGGAGCAATCAGCCCCAGCATTTT